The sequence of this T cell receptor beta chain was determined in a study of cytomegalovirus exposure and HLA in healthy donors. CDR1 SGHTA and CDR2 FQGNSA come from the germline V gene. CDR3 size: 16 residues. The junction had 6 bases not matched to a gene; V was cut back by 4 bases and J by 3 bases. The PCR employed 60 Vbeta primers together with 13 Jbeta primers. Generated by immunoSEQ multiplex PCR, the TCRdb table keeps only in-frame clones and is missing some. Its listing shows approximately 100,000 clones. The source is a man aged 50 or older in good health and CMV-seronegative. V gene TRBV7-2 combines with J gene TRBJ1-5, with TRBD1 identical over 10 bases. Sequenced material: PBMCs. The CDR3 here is CASSYRQGATNQPQHF. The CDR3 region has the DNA TGTGCCAGCAGCTACAGACAGGGGGCTACCAATCAGCCCCAGCATTTT. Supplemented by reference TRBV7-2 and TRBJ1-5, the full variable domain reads GAGVSQSPSNKVTEKGKDVELRCDPISGHTALYWYRQSLGQGLEFLIYFQGNSAPDKSGLPSDRFSAERTGGSVSTLTIQRTQQEDSAVYLCASSYRQGATNQPQHFGDGTRLSIL.